Only one count was recorded for the clone carrying this T cell receptor (beta chain). The sample belongs to a study of control samples from healthy donors and cancer patients. Assay: immunoSEQ multiplex PCR; the TCRdb copy retains only in-frame clones and omits some. The sample records about 94,000 clones, roughly nine tenths being singletons. The specimen was blood. This clonotype was sampled from a woman younger than 35 in good health.

The CDR3 region is CASSSTGETQYF. CDR3 coding DNA: TGCGCCAGCAGCTCCACAGGGGAGACCCAGTACTTC. The chain employs TRBV5-1 and TRBJ2-5; maybe TRBD1 (6 bases). This CDR3 spans 12 amino acids. V gave up 3 bases and J gave up 5 bases, with 8 bases separating them. CDR1 and CDR2 (germline): SGHRS, YFSETQ.